Below, 17 T cell receptor beta chains from the same sample are listed, as sequenced in a study of T cell responses to AZD1222 COVID-19 vaccine. TCRdb keeps only in-frame clones here, not all; method: immunoSEQ multiplex PCR. Here the sample spans approximately 67,000 clones, roughly 89% being singletons. Material: peripheral blood, obtained on day 0 of AZD1222 vaccination. Receptors were obtained from an adult in good health.

This chain uses TRBV24-1 with TRBJ1-2, with 9 bases matching TRBD1. V lost 2 bases and J lost 4; bases outside the gene matches: 7. In germline, CDR1 is KGHDR, CDR2 SFDVKD. This CDR3 contains 16 residues. This chain's CDR3 is CATSDSRDREIYGYTF. In DNA form, the CDR3 reads TGTGCCACCAGTGATTCCCGGGACAGGGAGATCTATGGCTACACCTTC.

This clone was seen a single time. V gene TRBV12-2 combines with J gene TRBJ2-5. TRBV12-2 is tagged as a pseudogene. The CDR3 runs to 13 residues. In DNA form, the CDR3 reads TGTGCAAGTCTCCCCCCCTGGCAAGAGACCCAGTACTTC. This encodes CASLPPWQETQYF.

The rearrangement joins TRBV30 to TRBJ1-5, with unresolved D. CDR1 is GTSNPN, CDR2 SVGIG, per germline (reference sequence). V lost 0 bases, J lost 4 bases, and 10 bases lay in between. The CDR3 is 14 amino acids. CDR3 sequence (DNA): TGTGCCTGGAGTGTCGCCGACATTAATCAGCCCCAGCATTTT. Translated, it gives CAWSVADINQPQHF.

The CDR3 region is CATSRDGGHEQYF. Here the CDR3 DNA reads TGTGCCACCAGCAGAGACGGGGGGCACGAGCAGTACTTC. This rearrangement joins TRBV15 to TRBJ2-7; maybe TRBD2 (7 bases). This CDR3 contains 13 residues. Germline lookup yields CDR1 LNHNV and CDR2 YYDKDF (reference sequence). Deletions cut 0 bases from V and 5 bases from J, with 8 bases between.

The V call is TRBV6-5, the J call TRBJ2-1, with TRBD2 identical over 12 bases. With 4 bases clipped from V and 9 bases from J, the junction kept 7 bases outside the gene matches. The CDR3 spans 15 residues. CDR1 is MNHEY, CDR2 SVGAGI, per germline. Here the CDR3 DNA reads TGTGCCAGCAGTTTAATTCTAGCGGGAGGGAGTGAGCAGTTCTTC. Translating it yields CASSLILAGGSEQFF.

V usage is TRBV3-1 (or the pseudogene TRBV3-2) and J usage is TRBJ1-5; D is perhaps TRBD1 (6 bases). Trimming cost V 0 bases and J 7 bases, with 13 bases left between them. Per germline, CDR1 LGHDT and CDR2 YNNKEL (reference sequence). The CDR3 sequence is 15 residues long. CDR3 in amino acids: CASSQDRTAGQPQHF. The CDR3 DNA reads as TGTGCCAGCAGCCAAGATAGGACAGCCGGCCAGCCCCAGCATTTT.

This rearrangement joins TRBV28 to TRBJ1-6, with D tentatively TRBD1 (6 bases). Trimming removed 5 bases at V and 7 bases at J, with 15 bases between. CDR3 length: 15 residues. Germline-derived CDR1 and CDR2 are MDHEN and SYDVKM. CDR3 nucleotide sequence: TGTGCCAGCAGTCCAGCCACAGGGCGGAATTCACCCCTCCACTTT. Amino acids: CASSPATGRNSPLHF.

V is TRBV12-3 or TRBV12-4 and J is TRBJ2-1, with a possible D match to TRBD1 (6 bases). V was clipped by 3 bases and J by 5 bases, with 8 bases between them. The CDR3 extends over 13 amino acids. CDR3 nucleotide sequence: TGTGCCAGCAGTTTGACAGGTGACAATGAGCAGTTCTTC. This sequence encodes CASSLTGDNEQFF.

The chain uses TRBV6-2 or TRBV6-3 and TRBJ2-7, with D hard to call. V was clipped by 2 bases and J by 4 bases, with 3 bases between them. The CDR3 loop spans 11 amino acids. Germline V gene sequence: CDR1 MNHEY, CDR2 SVGEGT. The DNA of the CDR3 is TGTGCCAGCAGTTACCAATACGAGCAGTACTTC. Encoded protein: CASSYQYEQYF.

The V and J genes are TRBV5-1 and TRBJ1-1; weak D call: TRBD1 (6 bases). CDR3 length: 14 amino acids. From germline, CDR1 is SGHRS and CDR2 YFSETQ. The V end lost 5 bases, the J end lost 1 base, and 12 bases lay between the germline ends. The CDR3 sequence is CASRGARENTEAFF. The CDR3 region has the DNA TGCGCCAGCAGGGGGGCTAGGGAGAACACTGAAGCTTTCTTT. The full variable domain, its missing parts supplied by reference TRBV5-1 and TRBJ1-1, is KAGVTQTPRYLIKTRGQQVTLSCSPISGHRSVSWYQQTPGQGLQFLFEYFSETQRNKGNFPGRFSGRQFSNSRSEMNVSTLELGDSALYLCASRGARENTEAFFGQGTRLTVV.

The chain's CDR3 is CASSPIGDNNEKLFF. CDR3 nucleotides: TGTGCCAGCAGTCCAATTGGGGATAATAATGAAAAACTGTTTTTT. The J gene is TRBJ1-4, the V gene TRBV7-2; D unresolved. The CDR3 has 15 residues. Germline CDR1 reads SGHTA; CDR2 reads FQGNSA. Trimming left V 6 bases short and J 4 bases short, with 15 bases between.

This clone appeared once. The chain couples TRBV11-3 to TRBJ2-1, with 7 bases lining up with TRBD2. V was pared by 1 base and J by 5 bases, with 5 bases of the junction left unmatched. In germline, CDR1 is SGHNT, CDR2 YENEEA. The CDR3 spans 15 residues. CDR3 residues: CASSLVTGGHNEQFF. The CDR3 bases are TGTGCCAGCAGCTTAGTTACGGGAGGACACAATGAGCAGTTCTTC.

The chain recombines TRBV6-5 with TRBJ1-1; D possibly corresponds to TRBD1 (6 bases). CDR3 length: 15 residues. The V gene lost 0 bases and the J gene lost 4 bases, with 12 bases spanning the gap. Germline V lookup: CDR1 MNHEY, CDR2 SVGAGI. CDR3 nucleotides: TGTGCCAGCAGTTACTCGGGTGGGGGGGCCACTGAAGCTTTCTTT. Translating it yields CASSYSGGGATEAFF.

The chain uses TRBV6-6 and TRBJ1-3; 8 bases are shared with TRBD1. CDR1 is MNHNY and CDR2 is SVGAGI in the germline V gene (reference sequence). The CDR3 is made up of 14 amino acids. V shed 6 bases and J 3 bases; nucleotides not matched to a gene: 4. The CDR3 sequence is CASRPGGGGNTIYF. Here the CDR3 DNA reads TGTGCCAGCAGACCAGGGGGCGGTGGAAACACCATATATTTT.

V is TRBV7-9 and J is TRBJ2-1; possibly TRBD1 for D (5 bases). Trimming took 1 base from V and 8 from J, leaving 12 bases between them. The germline gives CDR1 SEHNR, CDR2 FQNEAQ (reference sequence). The CDR3 is 14 amino acids. CDR3 coding DNA: TGTGCCAGCAGCTTAGATGCAGGGATTGATGAGCAGTTCTTC. It yields the protein CASSLDAGIDEQFF.

The chain links TRBV2 to TRBJ2-1; D unresolved. The CDR3 is made up of 13 amino acids. With 8 bases removed from V and 6 bases from J, the gap between germline ends came to 14 bases. The germline V gene encodes CDR1 SNHLY and CDR2 FYNNEI. The CDR3 DNA reads as TGTGCCAGCTGCCCGCCAGTTTTCAATGAGCAGTTCTTC. Its translation: CASCPPVFNEQFF.

V usage is TRBV19 and J usage is TRBJ2-2, with D possibly called TRBD1 or TRBD2 (6 bases each). The CDR3 covers 17 residues. Per the germline V gene, CDR1 is LNHDA and CDR2 is SQIVND (reference sequence). Deletions cut 4 bases from V and 1 base from J, with 16 bases between. CDR3 DNA: TGTGCCAGTAGTAGCAGGCCGAAGGGGGGGAACACCGGGGAGCTGTTTTTT. Its protein is CASSSRPKGGNTGELFF.